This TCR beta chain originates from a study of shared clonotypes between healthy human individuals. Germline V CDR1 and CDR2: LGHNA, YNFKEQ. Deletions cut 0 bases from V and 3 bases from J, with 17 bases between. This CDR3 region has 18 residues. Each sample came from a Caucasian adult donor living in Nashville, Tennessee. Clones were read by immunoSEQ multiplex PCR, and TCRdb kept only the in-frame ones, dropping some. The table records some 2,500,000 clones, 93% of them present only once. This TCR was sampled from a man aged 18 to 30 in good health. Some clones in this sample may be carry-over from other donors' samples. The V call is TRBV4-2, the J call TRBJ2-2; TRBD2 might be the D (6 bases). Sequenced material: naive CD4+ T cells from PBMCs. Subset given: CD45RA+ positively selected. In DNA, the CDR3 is TGTGCCAGCAGCCAAGACCCGCAGAGCGGGTACCACACCGGGGAGCTGTTTTTT. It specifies CASSQDPQSGYHTGELFF.